The 22 T cell receptor beta chains below come from one sample, sequenced in a study of T cell responses to AZD1222 COVID-19 vaccine. This table comes from immunoSEQ multiplex PCR, and its TCRdb copy is limited to in-frame clones, with some not included. The sample has 60,000 to 70,000 clones, around four fifths seen once. Sequenced material: peripheral blood, taken on day 0 of AZD1222 vaccination. The receptor source for this set is an adult in good health.

The J gene is TRBJ1-2, the V gene TRBV5-6, with 8 bases identical to TRBD1. This CDR3 is 15 amino acids long. J gave up 3 bases and V 0 bases, and 4 bases lay outside the gene matches. Germline assignment: CDR1 SGHDT and CDR2 YYEEEE. CDR3 amino acids: CASSLVGTGDYGYTF. The CDR3 DNA is TGTGCCAGCAGCTTGGTCGGGACAGGAGACTATGGCTACACCTTC.

The chain is built from TRBV5-1 and TRBJ2-5; D unresolved. The length of the CDR3 is 12 residues. V lost 4 bases and J lost 5, with 9 bases in between. Germline V lookup: CDR1 SGHRS, CDR2 YFSETQ. CDR3 DNA sequence: TGCGCCAGCAGCCTGGATGGGGAGACCCAGTACTTC. This sequence encodes CASSLDGETQYF.

V is TRBV5-4 and J is TRBJ1-6, with no clear D. Trimming stripped 5 bases from V and 7 bases from J, with 13 bases between. Germline V gene data show CDR1 as SGHNT and CDR2 as YYREEE (reference sequence). The length of the CDR3 is 14 residues. DNA for the CDR3: TGTGCCAGCAGTTCCCCGGGTTTCAATTCACCCCTCCACTTT. This codes for CASSSPGFNSPLHF.

This clone was counted between two and nine times. The chain joins TRBV4-1 to TRBJ1-6; 9 bases fit TRBD1. Germline CDR1 is MGHRA and CDR2 is YSYEKL. The CDR3 is 15 residues long. Germline trimming cut 0 bases from V and 10 bases from J; bases unmatched to any gene: 4. CDR3: CASSQEGTGGSPLHF. The CDR3 nucleotides read TGCGCCAGCAGCCAAGAGGGCACAGGGGGCTCACCCCTCCACTTT.

The chain recombines TRBV19 with TRBJ1-6, with D hard to call. The CDR3 is made up of 13 amino acids. V was trimmed by 9 bases and J by 7 bases, leaving 13 bases between them. Germline V CDR1 and CDR2: LNHDA, SQIVND (reference sequence). This CDR3 reads CASLGGFNSPLHF. CDR3 DNA sequence: TGTGCCAGCCTGGGAGGGTTCAATTCACCCCTCCACTTT.

A few counts support this clone. This chain's CDR3 is CASGRARDWQETQYF. As DNA, the CDR3 is TGCGCCAGCGGCCGGGCGAGGGACTGGCAAGAGACCCAGTACTTC. This chain joins TRBV10-1 and TRBJ2-5; D may be TRBD2 (6 bases). V was cut by 8 bases and J by 2 bases, with 18 bases left in between. The germline CDR1 and CDR2 sequences are WNHNN and SYGVQD (reference sequence). The CDR3 covers 15 residues.

The genes are TRBV9 and TRBJ2-7; 9 positions agree with TRBD1. Germline CDR1 and CDR2: SGDLS and YYNGEE. V dropped 0 bases and J dropped 6; count of bases not matched to a gene: 19. The CDR3 loop spans 19 amino acids. The CDR3 spells CASSVAPSGTGNRLREQYF. The DNA of the CDR3 is TGTGCCAGCAGCGTAGCCCCCTCCGGGACAGGGAATAGGCTACGCGAGCAGTACTTC. Together with reference TRBV9 and TRBJ2-7, the CDR3 gives the full variable domain: DSGVTQTPKHLITATGQRVTLRCSPRSGDLSVYWYQQSLDQGLQFLIQYYNGEERAKGNILERFSAQQFPDLHSELNLSSLELGDSALYFCASSVAPSGTGNRLREQYFGPGTRLTVT.

The chain uses TRBV9 and TRBJ2-3, with D possibly being TRBD1 (6 bases). Germline V lookup: CDR1 SGDLS, CDR2 YYNGEE. V lost 1 base and J lost 2, with 11 bases in between. The length of the CDR3 is 15 residues. CDR3 DNA: TGTGCCAGCAGCGTATCGGGACATTTCACAGATACGCAGTATTTT. It translates to CASSVSGHFTDTQYF.

The J gene is TRBJ1-4, the V gene TRBV19, with D perhaps matching TRBD1 (5 bases). There are 15 residues in the CDR3. V lost 5 bases and J lost 5, with 15 bases in between. Germline assignment: CDR1 LNHDA and CDR2 SQIVND (reference sequence). CDR3 bases: TGTGCCAGTAGTGTCGGGGGAGCTGGCAATGAAAAACTGTTTTTT. It translates to CASSVGGAGNEKLFF.

This chain connects TRBV9 to TRBJ2-2, with TRBD1 matching over 8 bases. The V segment lost 4 bases and the J segment 5 bases; nucleotides outside the gene matches: 10. The CDR3 is made up of 16 amino acids. Per the germline V gene, CDR1 is SGDLS and CDR2 is YYNGEE. CDR3 loop: CASSPSGGLRTGELFF. CDR3 coding DNA: TGTGCCAGCAGCCCCTCAGGGGGCTTGAGGACCGGGGAGCTGTTTTTT. Full variable domain (missing parts from reference TRBV9 and TRBJ2-2): DSGVTQTPKHLITATGQRVTLRCSPRSGDLSVYWYQQSLDQGLQFLIQYYNGEERAKGNILERFSAQQFPDLHSELNLSSLELGDSALYFCASSPSGGLRTGELFFGEGSRLTVL.

The chain employs TRBV19 and TRBJ1-5, with 7 nucleotides matching TRBD1. J lost 0 bases, V lost 1 base, and 6 bases had no gene match. CDR1 LNHDA and CDR2 SQIVND come from the germline V gene (reference sequence). The CDR3 is 17 amino acids. The DNA of the CDR3 is TGTGCCAGTAGTATAGGGGACAGCTGGTATAGCAATCAGCCCCAGCATTTT. Translated, it gives CASSIGDSWYSNQPQHF.

This chain connects TRBV5-1 to TRBJ1-5; no reliable D call. CDR3 length equals 17 residues. CDR1 is SGHRS and CDR2 is YFSETQ in the germline V gene. The V end lost 0 bases, the J end lost 1 base, and 14 bases lay between the germline ends. CDR3 sequence reads: CASSLGSGEGSNQPQHF. The CDR3 nucleotides read TGCGCCAGCAGCTTGGGTTCGGGAGAAGGCAGCAATCAGCCCCAGCATTTT.

This clone was seen once. The gene calls are TRBV13 and TRBJ2-5, with TRBD2 matching over 8 bases. Unmatched junction bases numbered 9, after V lost 8 bases and J lost 4 bases. The V gene's germline CDR1 is PRHDT and CDR2 FYEKMQ (reference sequence). The CDR3 covers 14 residues. The CDR3 nucleotides are TGTGCCAGCCGAAGCGGGGGCGCCTTAGAGACCCAGTACTTC. The encoded protein is CASRSGGALETQYF.

V gene TRBV28 combines with J gene TRBJ2-7; unclear D gene. Germline CDR1 is MDHEN and CDR2 is SYDVKM. Deletions cut 8 bases from V and 2 bases from J, with 4 bases between. The CDR3 has 10 residues. The CDR3 is CASGPYEQYF. The CDR3 region has the DNA TGTGCCAGCGGCCCCTACGAGCAGTACTTC.

This chain joins TRBV9 and TRBJ2-7, with D perhaps being TRBD1 or TRBD2 (5 bases each). Germline-derived CDR1 and CDR2 are SGDLS and YYNGEE. CDR3 length: 13 amino acids. V lost 3 bases, J lost 7 bases, and 14 bases lay in between. The DNA of the CDR3 is TGTGCCAGCAGCGCAGGGAGTGCCTCGGAGCAGTACTTC. It yields the protein CASSAGSASEQYF.

The CDR3 nucleotides are TGTGCCAGCAGCTTACGCGTGGGCACCGGGGAGCTGTTTTTT. This encodes CASSLRVGTGELFF. V and J are TRBV11-3 and TRBJ2-2; no firm D call. This CDR3 region has 14 residues. Trimming pared 2 bases from V and 4 bases from J, leaving 8 bases between. From germline, CDR1 is SGHNT and CDR2 YENEEA. The variable domain in full, with the rest retrieved from reference TRBV11-3 and TRBJ2-2, is EAGVVQSPRYKIIEKKQPVAFWCNPISGHNTLYWYLQNLGQGPELLIRYENEEAVDDSQLPKDRFSAERLKGVDSTLKIQPAELGDSAVYLCASSLRVGTGELFFGEGSRLTVL.

This chain uses TRBV6-1 with TRBJ1-5, with D tentatively TRBD1 (5 bases). CDR3 length: 13 amino acids. Germline CDR1 MNHNS, CDR2 SASEGT. V lost 1 base, J lost 7 bases, and 8 bases lay in between. The CDR3 reads CASSEVKGQPQHF. The CDR3 coding sequence is TGTGCCAGCAGTGAAGTTAAGGGGCAGCCCCAGCATTTT.

V gene TRBV5-6 combines with J gene TRBJ1-3, with D tentatively TRBD1 (6 bases). Trimming removed 3 bases from V and 0 bases from J, with 7 bases in between. Germline V gene sequence: CDR1 SGHDT, CDR2 YYEEEE. The CDR3 length is 14 residues. CDR3 coding DNA: TGTGCCAGCAGCTGGACAGACTCTGGAAACACCATATATTTT. Translation: CASSWTDSGNTIYF.

The genes are TRBV9 and TRBJ2-3; 8 bases are shared with TRBD1. The germline gives CDR1 SGDLS, CDR2 YYNGEE. Trimming took 4 bases from V and 4 from J; bases not matched to a gene: 5. CDR3 size: 14 residues. The CDR3 DNA follows: TGTGCCAGCAGCTCTCAGGGGGCGTCAGATACGCAGTATTTT. Translated: CASSSQGASDTQYF.

Here the CDR3 DNA reads TGCAGCGTGACCGGGACAGGGGCCAATGAGCAGTTCTTC. It specifies CSVTGTGANEQFF. The rearrangement uses TRBV29-1 and TRBJ2-1; TRBD1 matches at 10 bases. V trimming: 6 bases; J trimming: 6 bases; junction bases outside the gene matches: 5. CDR1 is SQVTM and CDR2 is ANQGSEA in the germline V gene. The CDR3 sequence is 13 residues long.

V gene TRBV5-1 combines with J gene TRBJ2-5, with D perhaps matching TRBD2 (5 bases). This CDR3 is built from 16 residues. The V end was cut by 0 bases, the J end by 2 bases, with 14 bases between. Germline CDR1 and CDR2: SGHRS and YFSETQ. The CDR3 DNA sequence: TGCGCCAGCAGCTTGGCCCCCAGTGGGAGTCAAGAGACCCAGTACTTC. Protein: CASSLAPSGSQETQYF.

The rearrangement joins TRBV18 to TRBJ1-2, with D possibly matching TRBD1 (6 bases). The CDR3 is 15 residues long. The V gene's germline CDR1 is KGHSH and CDR2 LQKENI. V dropped 2 bases and J dropped 3 bases, with 13 bases sitting between them. The CDR3 loop is CASSPTSRGDYGYTF. In nucleotides, the CDR3 is TGTGCCAGCTCACCAACCTCCAGGGGCGACTATGGCTACACCTTC.